Below are 10 T cell receptor beta chains sequenced from a single sample in a study of shared clonotypes between healthy human individuals. Method: immunoSEQ multiplex PCR; TCRdb's copy keeps in-frame clones and lacks some. The table records about 450,000 clones, 70% to 80% of them present only once. Sequenced sample: PBMCs. The source is a middle-aged woman in good health. Some clones in this sample may be carry-over from other donors' samples.

This clone was recorded a few times. The chain employs TRBV28 and TRBJ2-1, with 9 bases lining up with TRBD2. Unmatched junction bases numbered 3, after V lost 5 bases and J lost 10 bases. This CDR3 has 12 residues. CDR1 and CDR2 from the germline V gene are MDHEN and SYDVKM. Written as DNA, the CDR3 is TGTGCCAGCAGTCCCCTAGCGGGAGAGCAGTTCTTC. Its protein product is CASSPLAGEQFF.

This sequence joins TRBV2 and TRBJ1-1; D is uncertain. With 7 bases removed from V and 1 base from J, the gap between germline ends came to 10 bases. The CDR3 contains 13 residues. Per germline, CDR1 SNHLY and CDR2 FYNNEI. The CDR3 spells CASTPWGNTEAFF. DNA of the CDR3: TGTGCCAGCACCCCTTGGGGGAACACTGAAGCTTTCTTT.

The chain joins TRBV5-1 to TRBJ2-2; D not resolved. The CDR3 totals 13 residues. With 2 bases removed from V and 6 bases from J, the gap between germline ends came to 8 bases. Looked up from germline, CDR1 is SGHRS and CDR2 is YFSETQ. In nucleotides, the CDR3 is TGCGCCAGCAGCTTCGACTGGGCCGGGGAGCTGTTTTTT. It codes for CASSFDWAGELFF.

This clone was seen only a few times. This chain uses TRBV10-3 with TRBJ2-6; 9 bases are a match to TRBD1. The length of the CDR3 is 17 residues. The V and J ends lost 7 bases and 0 bases, in that order; junction bases with no gene match: 7. Germline CDR1 ENHRY, CDR2 SYGVKD. CDR3 sequence (DNA): TGTGCCATCAAAGGGACAGGGCTTAGCTCTGGGGCCAACGTCCTGACTTTC. Translation: CAIKGTGLSSGANVLTF.

The chain has TRBV5-1 and TRBJ1-2, with D possibly matching TRBD1 (5 bases). The CDR3 is made up of 14 amino acids. Germline V gene data show CDR1 as SGHRS and CDR2 as YFSETQ. With 2 bases removed from V and 2 bases from J, the gap between germline ends came to 10 bases. The CDR3, as DNA: TGCGCCAGCAGCTTTCGATCAGGGAACTATGGCTACACCTTC. This sequence encodes CASSFRSGNYGYTF.

This chain uses TRBV7-9 with TRBJ2-3, with 14 positions matching TRBD2. The CDR3 runs 19 residues. V was pared by 6 bases and J by 3 bases, with 14 bases of the junction left unmatched. Germline V gene data show CDR1 as SEHNR and CDR2 as FQNEAQ (reference sequence). The DNA of the CDR3 is TGTGCCAGCAGTCCCTTACCGGGACTAGCGGGAGATCGAACAGATACGCAGTATTTT. Encoded protein: CASSPLPGLAGDRTDTQYF.

This clone was counted ten times or more. The rearrangement joins TRBV28 to TRBJ2-7, with 7 bases that match TRBD2. Germline V gives CDR1 MDHEN, CDR2 SYDVKM. V lost 6 bases, J lost 3 bases, and 17 bases stayed unmatched. CDR3 length: 17 amino acids. CDR3 sequence: CASSQRGLLTRVYEQYF. DNA of the CDR3: TGTGCCAGCAGCCAACGGGGACTACTCACGAGGGTCTACGAGCAGTACTTC.

This rearrangement joins TRBV7-8 to TRBJ1-4; TRBD1 might be the D (5 bases). The CDR3 is 14 amino acids. V was pared by 5 bases and J by 10 bases, with 17 bases between. Germline CDR1 is SGHVS and CDR2 is FQNEAQ. The CDR3 DNA follows: TGTGCCAGCAGCACCACGGGAACTGGGGGAAAACTGTTTTTT. Its translation: CASSTTGTGGKLFF.

DNA for the CDR3: TGTGCCAGCAGTTTGGGGGGCGCGGGTGAAAAACTGTTTTTT. Protein: CASSLGGAGEKLFF. The chain uses TRBV28 and TRBJ1-4; D perhaps matches TRBD1 (6 bases). Trimming stripped 3 bases from V and 7 bases from J, with 12 bases between. This CDR3 spans 14 amino acids. The germline V gene has CDR1 MDHEN and CDR2 SYDVKM.

J is TRBJ2-5 and V is TRBV20-1; the D call may be TRBD1 or TRBD2 (5 bases each). The germline V gene has CDR1 DFQATT and CDR2 SNEGSKA (reference sequence). Trimming pared 6 bases from V and 4 bases from J, leaving 9 bases between. This CDR3 contains 11 residues. The CDR3 coding sequence is TGCAGTGCCCCGGGGCCAGAGACCCAGTACTTC. Translating gives CSAPGPETQYF.